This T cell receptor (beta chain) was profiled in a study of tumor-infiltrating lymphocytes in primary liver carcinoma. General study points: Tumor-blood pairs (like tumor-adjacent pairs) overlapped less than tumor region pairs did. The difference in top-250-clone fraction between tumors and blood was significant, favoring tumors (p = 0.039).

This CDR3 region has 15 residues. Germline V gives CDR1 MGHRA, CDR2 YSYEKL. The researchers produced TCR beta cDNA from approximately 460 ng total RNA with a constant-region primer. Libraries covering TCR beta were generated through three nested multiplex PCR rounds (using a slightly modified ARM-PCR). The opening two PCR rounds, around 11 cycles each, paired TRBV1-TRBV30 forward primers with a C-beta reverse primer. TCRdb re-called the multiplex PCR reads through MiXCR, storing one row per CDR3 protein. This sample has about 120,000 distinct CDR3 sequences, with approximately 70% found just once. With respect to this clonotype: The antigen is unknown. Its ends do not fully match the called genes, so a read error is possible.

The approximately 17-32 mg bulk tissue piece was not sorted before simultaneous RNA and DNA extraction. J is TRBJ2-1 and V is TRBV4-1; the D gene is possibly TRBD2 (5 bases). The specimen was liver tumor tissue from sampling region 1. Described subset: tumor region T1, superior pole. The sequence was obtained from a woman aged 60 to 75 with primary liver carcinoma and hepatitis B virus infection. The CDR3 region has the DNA TGCGCCGGCAGTCCCACGGACTCGAGAAGCGTTGCGCAGTTCTTC. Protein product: CAGSPTDSRSVAQFF.